This T cell receptor beta chain was recovered during a study of CD8 T cells in Susac syndrome. Reverse transcription of about 0.5 to 1 ug RNA was carried out with random hexamers. TCRdb called the immunoSEQ multiplex PCR reads again in MiXCR, with one record for every CDR3 protein. This table has 71,000 or so distinct CDR3 sequences, 93% appearing once. Germline V gene sequence: CDR1 LNHDA, CDR2 SQIVND (reference sequence). The CDR3 covers 16 residues. The ends were cut back, 6 bases at V and 1 base at J, with 15 bases in the middle. Patients with Susac syndrome met diagnostic criteria that were recently defined for definite or probable disease. TEMRA cells were enriched by FACS, while CD8+ and CD4+ T cells were obtained through a negative isolation that was performed magnetically.

The chain combines TRBV19 with TRBJ2-2; D might be TRBD1 or TRBD2, each matching 5 bases. The sequencing input was CD4+ T cells from PBMCs. This TCR derives from a human donor with Susac syndrome. DNA for the CDR3: TGTGCCAGTAGCCGCCTCGGAGGACAGAACACCGGGGAGCTGTTTTTT. Its protein product is CASSRLGGQNTGELFF. The full variable domain, its missing parts supplied by reference TRBV19 and TRBJ2-2, is DGGITQSPKYLFRKEGQNVTLSCEQNLNHDAMYWYRQDPGQGLRLIYYSQIVNDFQKGDIAEGYSVSREKKESFPLTVTSAQKNPTAFYLCASSRLGGQNTGELFFGEGSRLTVL.